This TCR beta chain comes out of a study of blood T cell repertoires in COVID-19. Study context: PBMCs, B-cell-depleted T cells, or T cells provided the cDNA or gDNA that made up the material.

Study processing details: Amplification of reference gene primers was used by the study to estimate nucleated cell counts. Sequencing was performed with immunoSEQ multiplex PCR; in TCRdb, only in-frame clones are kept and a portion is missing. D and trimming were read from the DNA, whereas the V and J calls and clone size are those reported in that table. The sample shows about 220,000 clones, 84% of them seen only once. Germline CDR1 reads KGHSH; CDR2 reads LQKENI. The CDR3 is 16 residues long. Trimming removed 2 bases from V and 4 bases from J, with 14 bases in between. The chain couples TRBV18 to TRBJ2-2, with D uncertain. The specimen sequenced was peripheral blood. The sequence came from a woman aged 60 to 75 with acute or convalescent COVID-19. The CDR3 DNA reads TGTGCCAGCTCACCATACCGTCAGACGGGCACCGGGGAGCTGTTTTTT. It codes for CASSPYRQTGTGELFF.